These 17 T cell receptor beta chains were sequenced from one sample in a study of blood T cell repertoires in COVID-19. Clones were sequenced by immunoSEQ multiplex PCR, and TCRdb holds only the in-frame ones, with some missing. The sample shows 90,000 or so clones, around 89% of them seen only once. The sequencing sample was made of peripheral blood. Receptors were obtained from a woman of 80 years or more with active or convalescent COVID-19.

The V gene is TRBV18, the J gene TRBJ2-2, with D perhaps TRBD1 (5 bases). V lost 3 bases and J lost 5, with 7 bases in between. The CDR3 is made up of 13 amino acids. Germline CDR1 reads KGHSH; CDR2 reads LQKENI. The CDR3 here is CASSPRTTGELFF. The CDR3 nucleotides are TGTGCCAGCTCACCTCGGACAACCGGGGAGCTGTTTTTT.

This chain joins TRBV27 and TRBJ2-7, with TRBD1 identical over 12 bases. Looked up from germline, CDR1 is MNHEY and CDR2 is SMNVEV (reference sequence). CDR3 length equals 16 residues. V lost 5 bases and J lost 3; bases outside the gene matches: 8. The CDR3, as DNA: TGTGCCAGCAGTCCCGGGACAGGGGGCTTCGACTACGAGCAGTACTTC. This codes for CASSPGTGGFDYEQYF.

V gene TRBV24-1 combines with J gene TRBJ1-3, with 10 positions matching TRBD1. The V gene's germline CDR1 is KGHDR and CDR2 SFDVKD. Trimming took 4 bases from V and 2 from J; bases not matched to a gene: 4. This CDR3 has 16 residues. The CDR3 protein is CATSDPGQGAGNTIYF. The CDR3, as DNA: TGTGCCACCAGTGACCCCGGACAGGGGGCTGGAAACACCATATATTTT.

This chain links TRBV19 with TRBJ1-1; D gene ambiguous. The CDR3 spans 14 residues. V was cut by 8 bases and J by 0 bases, with 13 bases left in between. From germline, CDR1 is LNHDA and CDR2 SQIVND (reference sequence). In nucleotides, the CDR3 is TGTGCCAGTGAACAGTACCCTATGAACACTGAAGCTTTCTTT. It is translated as CASEQYPMNTEAFF.

The genes are TRBV4-3 and TRBJ1-2, with 9 bases matching TRBD1. Germline assignment: CDR1 LGHNA and CDR2 YSLEER. V shed 2 bases, J shed 6 bases, and the junction held 7 bases outside the gene matches. The CDR3 totals 15 residues. The CDR3 DNA reads as TGCGCCAGCAGCCAACATGGGACAGGGTCAGATGGCTACACCTTC. It encodes CASSQHGTGSDGYTF.

The V call is TRBV6-5, the J call TRBJ2-5, with TRBD2 matching 11 bases. Germline-derived CDR1 and CDR2 are MNHEY and SVGAGI. The CDR3 extends over 15 amino acids. After removal of 5 bases from V and 4 bases from J, the junction contained 6 bases not matched to a gene. The CDR3 bases are TGTGCCAGCAGTCCCCTAGCGGGAGGAATAGAGACCCAGTACTTC. It yields the protein CASSPLAGGIETQYF.

This clone has only one observation. This rearrangement joins TRBV27 to TRBJ1-3, with D tentatively TRBD1 (5 bases). The V and J ends lost 7 bases and 1 base respectively, with 11 bases between them. The CDR3 spans 14 residues. The germline CDR1 and CDR2 sequences are MNHEY and SMNVEV (reference sequence). The CDR3 loop is CASNRGESGNTIYF. Here the CDR3 DNA reads TGTGCCAGCAATCGGGGGGAGTCTGGAAACACCATATATTTT.

This clone was counted only a few times. CDR3 sequence (DNA): TGTGCCAGCAGCCCGAGAGGCGGCAATCAGCCCCAGCATTTT. Translation gives CASSPRGGNQPQHF. The chain uses TRBV3-1 (or the pseudogene TRBV3-2) and TRBJ1-5; D is uncertain. From germline, CDR1 is LGHDT and CDR2 YNNKEL (reference sequence). V dropped 4 bases and J dropped 2 bases, with 9 bases sitting between them. The CDR3 loop spans 14 amino acids.

The chain is built from TRBV27 and TRBJ2-1; 7 positions match TRBD2. Germline loops: CDR1 MNHEY, CDR2 SMNVEV (reference sequence). The CDR3 sequence is 14 residues long. Trimming removed 3 bases from V and 5 bases from J; junction bases left unmatched: 4. The CDR3 protein is CASSFVAGHNEQFF. CDR3 DNA: TGTGCCAGCAGTTTCGTAGCGGGTCACAATGAGCAGTTCTTC.

The rearrangement joins TRBV15 to TRBJ2-1; D might be TRBD1 (5 bases). Between the trimmed V and J ends, which lost 1 base and 5 bases, there was a span of 12 bases. Germline V lookup: CDR1 LNHNV, CDR2 YYDKDF (reference sequence). The CDR3 is 15 amino acids. Here the CDR3 reads CATSRVQAGNNEQFF. CDR3 sequence (DNA): TGTGCCACCAGCAGAGTTCAGGCAGGGAACAATGAGCAGTTCTTC. Full variable domain (remainder filled in from reference TRBV15 and TRBJ2-1): DAMVIQNPRYQVTQFGKPVTLSCSQTLNHNVMYWYQQKSSQAPKLLFHYYDKDFNNEADTPDNFQSRRPNTSFCFLDIRSPGLGDTAMYLCATSRVQAGNNEQFFGPGTRLTVL.

The chain links TRBV18 to TRBJ1-1, with a possible D match to TRBD1 (5 bases). CDR3 length: 15 amino acids. The V gene's germline CDR1 is KGHSH and CDR2 LQKENI. Trimming took 0 bases from V and 1 from J, leaving 9 bases between them. The CDR3 loop reads CASSPPQGWNTEAFF. DNA of the CDR3: TGTGCCAGCTCACCACCTCAGGGTTGGAACACTGAAGCTTTCTTT.

The V call is TRBV5-1, the J call TRBJ2-3, with 8 nucleotides matching TRBD1. In germline, CDR1 is SGHRS, CDR2 YFSETQ. Germline trimming cut 7 bases from V and 4 bases from J; bases unmatched to any gene: 5. CDR3 length equals 13 residues. The DNA of the CDR3 is TGCGCCAGCGCCGCAGGGGGCGCAGATACGCAGTATTTT. Translation gives CASAAGGADTQYF.

J is TRBJ1-2 and V is TRBV28; possible D gene TRBD1, 6 bases. Germline lookup yields CDR1 MDHEN and CDR2 SYDVKM. V shed 7 bases and J shed 3 bases, with 12 bases lying between them. The CDR3 is made up of 13 amino acids. CDR3 region: CASTRQDDYGYTF. The CDR3 DNA reads as TGTGCCAGCACCAGACAGGATGACTATGGCTACACCTTC.

The rearrangement joins TRBV3-1 (or the pseudogene TRBV3-2) to TRBJ1-2; no definite D call. The germline gives CDR1 LGHDT, CDR2 YNNKEL (reference sequence). This CDR3 is 14 amino acids long. Trimming took 0 bases from V and 2 from J, leaving 7 bases between them. DNA for the CDR3: TGTGCCAGCAGCCAAGACACCCAGAACTATGGCTACACCTTC. Amino acids: CASSQDTQNYGYTF.

The chain recombines TRBV19 with TRBJ2-1; 9 bases fit TRBD2. Germline CDR1 reads LNHDA; CDR2 reads SQIVND (reference sequence). CDR3 length equals 15 residues. Losses at the gene ends were 1 base for V and 7 bases for J; bases not matched to a gene: 5. CDR3 nucleotides: TGTGCCAGTAGTATAGCCCTCGGACTAGCGAATGAGCAGTTCTTC. This encodes CASSIALGLANEQFF.

The CDR3 DNA reads as TGCGCCAGCAATTCCCCACAGGGAACAGATACGCAGTATTTT. Translation gives CASNSPQGTDTQYF. The rearrangement uses TRBV4-1 and TRBJ2-3; TRBD1 is a possible D gene (6 bases). V gave up 7 bases and J gave up 3 bases, with 14 bases separating them. Germline lookup yields CDR1 MGHRA and CDR2 YSYEKL. The CDR3 has 14 amino acids.

The gene calls are TRBV7-6 and TRBJ2-7, with D perhaps matching TRBD1 (5 bases). The V gene's germline CDR1 is SGHVS and CDR2 FNYEAQ. V was shortened by 5 bases and J by 4 bases, with 12 bases between the two germline ends. The CDR3 has 13 residues. As DNA, the CDR3 is TGTGCCAGCAGCCCCTCACAGGCTTACGAGCAGTACTTC. Its protein is CASSPSQAYEQYF.